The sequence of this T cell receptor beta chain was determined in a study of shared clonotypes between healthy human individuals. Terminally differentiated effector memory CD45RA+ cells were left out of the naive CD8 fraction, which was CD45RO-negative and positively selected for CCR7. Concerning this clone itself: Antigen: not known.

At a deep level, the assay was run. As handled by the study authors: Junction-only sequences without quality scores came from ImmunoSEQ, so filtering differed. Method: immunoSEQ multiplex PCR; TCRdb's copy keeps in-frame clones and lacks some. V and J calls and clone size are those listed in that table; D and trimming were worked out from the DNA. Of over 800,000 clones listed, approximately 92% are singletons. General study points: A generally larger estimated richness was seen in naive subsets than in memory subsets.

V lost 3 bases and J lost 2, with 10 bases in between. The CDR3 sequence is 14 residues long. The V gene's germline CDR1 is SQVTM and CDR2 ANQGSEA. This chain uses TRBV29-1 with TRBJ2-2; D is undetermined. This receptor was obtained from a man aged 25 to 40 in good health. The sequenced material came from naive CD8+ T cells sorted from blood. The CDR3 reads CSVEGGVNTGELFF. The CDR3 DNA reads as TGCAGCGTTGAGGGTGGTGTTAACACCGGGGAGCTGTTTTTT.